This T cell receptor (beta chain) is from a study of CD8+CD57+ T cells in acquired aplastic anemia. The overall study: The mean DNA yield obtained from sorted CD4+ and CD8+ cells came to about 3.2 ug. As sequenced from healthy donors, CD4+ cells averaged roughly 10 million reads.

CDR3 length equals 15 residues. Germline V gene lookup returns CDR1 LNHNV and CDR2 YYDKDF (reference sequence). J gave up 3 bases and V 6 bases, and 8 bases lay outside the gene matches. The study, taken as a whole, reports: Patients and controls turned out to have 25 to 30 CD8+ CDR3 sequences in common.

This clonotype appeared a few times. Its antigen remains unknown. Genomic DNA served as template for TCR beta VDJ and CDR3 profiling. TCRdb re-derived calls from the reads in MiXCR, one entry per CDR3 protein. The repertoire has roughly 180,000 distinct CDR3 sequences, under 55% of them found once; the top ten carry 2.9%. Sequenced material: sorted CD4+, CD8+, or CD8+CD57+ T cells (not recorded which) from PBMCs. The source is a human donor in good health. The V call is TRBV15, the J call TRBJ2-1, with 7 bases matching TRBD1. The CDR3 here is CATRPGTAIYNEQFF. The CDR3 coding sequence is TGTGCCACCAGACCGGGGACAGCTATCTACAATGAGCAGTTCTTC.